A selection of T cell receptor beta chains follows, all from one sample in a study of blood T cell repertoires in COVID-19. Sequenced by immunoSEQ multiplex PCR; TCRdb stores in-frame clones only, minus some. The table lists some 200,000 clones, about 91% of them singletons. Material for sequencing was peripheral blood. These receptors all stem from a man aged 30-40 years with acute or convalescent COVID-19. CDR3s include the opening cysteine and the closing phenylalanine or tryptophan. The D gene is left open where the match is weak. Size tells how often a clone was seen (once, few, many) or the class of an expanded clone, and some rows leave it out.

>NA|TRBV4-1|TRBD2|TRBJ2-2
CASRRLAGVHGELFF
TGCGCCAGCAGGAGACTAGCGGGAGTCCACGGGGAGCTGTTTTTT
>NA|TRBV30|NA|TRBJ1-2
CAWRNRNVGGYTF
TGTGCCTGGAGGAACAGGAATGTGGGTGGCTACACCTTC
>NA|TRBV28|TRBD1|TRBJ2-1
CASSYSLLGQGARNEQFF
TGTGCCAGCAGTTACTCGCTCCTGGGACAGGGGGCGCGGAATGAGCAGTTCTTC
>NA|TRBV3-1/TRBV3-2|TRBD1|TRBJ1-5
CASSQGAQGISNQPQHF
TGTGCCAGCAGCCAAGGTGCACAGGGGATAAGCAATCAGCCCCAGCATTTT
>NA|TRBV28|TRBD2|TRBJ2-2
CASSAYFSGTGELFF
TGTGCCAGCAGTGCCTATTTTAGCGGGACCGGGGAGCTGTTTTTT
>NA|TRBV15|TRBD1|TRBJ1-5
CATSSRGLVEPQHF
TGTGCCACCAGCAGCAGGGGGCTTGTTGAGCCCCAGCATTTT
>NA|TRBV5-5|NA|TRBJ1-2
CASSQARYGYTF
TGTGCCAGCAGCCAGGCCCGTTATGGCTACACCTTC
>NA|TRBV3-1/TRBV3-2|TRBD2|TRBJ2-7
CASSQGLLAGGPSGREQYF
TGTGCCAGCAGCCAAGGTCTACTAGCGGGAGGGCCCTCGGGTCGGGAGCAGTACTTC
>NA|TRBV3-1/TRBV3-2|NA|TRBJ2-1
CASSTVAEQFF
TGTGCCAGCAGTACGGTCGCTGAGCAGTTCTTC
>once|TRBV10-3|NA|TRBJ1-6
CAIKDSPVYSPLHF
TGTGCCATCAAGGACAGTCCGGTTTATTCACCCCTCCACTTT
>NA|TRBV7-9|NA|TRBJ1-2
CASSFRGAENYGYTF
TGTGCCAGCAGCTTCCGGGGGGCGGAAAACTATGGCTACACCTTC
>NA|TRBV19|NA|TRBJ1-5
CASSVQGYQPQHF
TGTGCCAGTAGTGTCCAGGGGTATCAGCCCCAGCATTTT
>NA|TRBV7-8|TRBD1|TRBJ1-1
CASSPRTGMNTEAFF
TGTGCCAGCAGCCCCCGGACAGGCATGAACACTGAAGCTTTCTTT
>once|TRBV6-2/TRBV6-3|NA|TRBJ2-7
CASSYSIGRAYEQYF
TGTGCCAGCAGTTACTCGATCGGGAGAGCCTACGAGCAGTACTTC
>few|TRBV5-4|NA|TRBJ1-2
CASSPNRQLYGYTF
TGTGCCAGCAGCCCGAACCGACAGCTCTATGGCTACACCTTC